This passage covers 2 T cell receptor beta chains from one sample sequenced in a study of T cell changes during pregnancy in multiple sclerosis. Repertoires were generated with immunoSEQ multiplex PCR, while TCRdb's copy carries only in-frame clones and drops some. The sample shows 9,500 to 15,000 clones, about 86% of them seen only once. The sample was CD8+ T cells from peripheral blood mononuclear cells, taken in the second trimester of pregnancy. The source of these receptors is a female donor in good health, enrolled as a control in a pregnancy study.

This chain links TRBV19 with TRBJ2-5; possible D gene TRBD2, 6 bases. The CDR3 extends over 13 amino acids. Germline CDR1 is LNHDA and CDR2 is SQIVND (reference sequence). V lost 1 base to trimming and J lost 9 bases, with 12 bases between them. The CDR3 sequence: CASSIGTGEPQYF. DNA of the CDR3: TGTGCCAGTAGTATAGGGACGGGGGAACCCCAGTACTTC.

V usage is TRBV4-1 and J usage is TRBJ2-5; no definite D call. The CDR3 extends over 12 amino acids. The ends were cut back, 2 bases at V and 5 bases at J, with 6 bases in the middle. Germline V lookup: CDR1 MGHRA, CDR2 YSYEKL. The CDR3 DNA follows: TGCGCCAGCAGCCAATTCGGGGAGACCCAGTACTTC. Translated, it gives CASSQFGETQYF.